This TCR beta chain was identified during a study of shared clonotypes between healthy human individuals. Sequenced by immunoSEQ multiplex PCR; TCRdb stores in-frame clones only, minus some. The table lists under 1,100,000 clones, about four fifths of them singletons. Overall study results and limits: It was observed that about 5% of naive CD4 clonotypes were shared across a few donors. The study generally estimated greater richness for naive than memory subsets.

The germline CDR1 and CDR2 sequences are SGHRS and YFSETQ. The CDR3 sequence is 15 residues long. The V end lost 0 bases, the J end lost 6 bases, and 12 bases lay between the germline ends. Every donor, a Caucasian adult, lived in Nashville, Tennessee. Turning to this clone: Its antigen is undetermined.

This chain uses TRBV5-1 with TRBJ1-4; TRBD1 might be the D (5 bases). The sequenced sample consisted of memory CD4+ T cells from PBMCs. Indicated subset: CD45RA-negative fraction. The clonotype was recovered from a man aged 18 to 30 in good health. Some clones in this sample may be carry-over from other donors' samples. The CDR3 coding sequence is TGCGCCAGCAGCTTGGGGCCAGGGATTGATGAAAAACTGTTTTTT. Translated: CASSLGPGIDEKLFF.